This is a list of T cell receptor beta chains from one sample in a study of T cell responses to AZD1222 COVID-19 vaccine. Only in-frame clones appear in the TCRdb table, and some are missing; sequencing was by immunoSEQ multiplex PCR. The table lists about 110,000 clones, roughly 90% of them singletons. The source was peripheral blood, collected on day 0 of AZD1222 vaccination. Receptor source: an adult in good health. The CDR3 runs from the conserved cysteine through the conserved F or W. The D gene is left open where the match is weak.

D,J,V,CDR3
NA,TRBJ1-2,TRBV5-1,CASSLVPSDGYTF
NA,TRBJ1-2,TRBV6-1,CASSEAVQGTYGYTF
NA,TRBJ1-1,TRBV3-1/TRBV3-2,CASVGGGSLTEAFF
NA,TRBJ1-2,TRBV6-1,CASSEAPGTYGYTF
NA,TRBJ2-2,TRBV19,CASSITGTAGELFF
TRBD1,TRBJ1-2,TRBV4-1,CASSQGKGATGGAGYGYTF
NA,TRBJ2-1,TRBV19,CASSHGSGNEQFF
TRBD1,TRBJ2-7,TRBV9,CASSVSPLTDRGEQYF
NA,TRBJ1-1,TRBV28,CASSRETKRGTEAFF
NA,TRBJ2-2,TRBV10-3,CAISDWFTNTGELFF
NA,TRBJ1-1,TRBV5-8,CASSRGGRNTEAFF
NA,TRBJ2-7,TRBV27,CASSLYGRREQYF
NA,TRBJ2-1,TRBV5-1,CASSLGQVSYNEQFF
TRBD1,TRBJ1-4,TRBV19,CASSPGTASNEKLFF
NA,TRBJ1-5,TRBV19,CASSPSGRGNQPQHF
NA,TRBJ1-2,TRBV15,CATSRDQNRYYGYTF
TRBD1,TRBJ2-3,TRBV29-1,CSVGRGQADTQYF
NA,TRBJ2-7,TRBV29-1,CSVYNPGLNYEQYF
NA,TRBJ1-2,TRBV7-9,CASSFQGQGYGYTF
TRBD2,TRBJ2-1,TRBV3-1/TRBV3-2,CASSHRTLSSGRRNEQFF